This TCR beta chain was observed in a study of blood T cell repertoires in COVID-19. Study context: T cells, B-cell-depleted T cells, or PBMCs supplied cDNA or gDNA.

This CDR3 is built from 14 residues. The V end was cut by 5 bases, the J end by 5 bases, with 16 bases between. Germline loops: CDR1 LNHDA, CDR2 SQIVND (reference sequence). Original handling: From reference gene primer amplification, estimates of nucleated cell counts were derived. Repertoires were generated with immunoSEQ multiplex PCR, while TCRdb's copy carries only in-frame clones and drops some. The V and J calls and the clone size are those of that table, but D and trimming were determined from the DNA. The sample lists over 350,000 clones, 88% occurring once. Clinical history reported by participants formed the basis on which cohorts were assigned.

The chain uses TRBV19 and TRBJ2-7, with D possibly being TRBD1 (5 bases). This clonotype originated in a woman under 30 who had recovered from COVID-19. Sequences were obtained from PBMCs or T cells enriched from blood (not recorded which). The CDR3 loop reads CASSLTGPRNEQYF. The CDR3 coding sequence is TGTGCCAGTAGTCTAACAGGTCCGAGAAACGAGCAGTACTTC.